Sequencing of this T cell receptor (beta chain) was carried out in a study of response to subunit inactivated influenza vaccine. The study, taken as a whole, reports: New T cells are recruited in small numbers by each seasonal influenza vaccination, according to the authors' suggestion.

Germline CDR1 MDHEN, CDR2 SYDVKM. V lost 10 bases, J lost 6 bases, and 13 bases stayed unmatched. This CDR3 spans 16 amino acids. This clonotype is a singleton in its sample. Its antigen remains unknown. TCRdb independently ran MiXCR on the RT-PCR reads; one entry per CDR3 protein. Here the sample spans around 850,000 distinct CDR3 sequences, 15% to 20% being singletons. The input for sequencing was PBMCs from blood, taken around 5 days after vaccination. The receptor comes from a man aged 50 or older who received an inactivated influenza vaccine. V is TRBV28 and J is TRBJ2-3, with 13 positions matching TRBD2. The DNA for the CDR3 is TGTGCCACCAGGACTAGCGGGAGCCGAAGTATGGATACGCAGTATTTT. Amino acid sequence: CATRTSGSRSMDTQYF.